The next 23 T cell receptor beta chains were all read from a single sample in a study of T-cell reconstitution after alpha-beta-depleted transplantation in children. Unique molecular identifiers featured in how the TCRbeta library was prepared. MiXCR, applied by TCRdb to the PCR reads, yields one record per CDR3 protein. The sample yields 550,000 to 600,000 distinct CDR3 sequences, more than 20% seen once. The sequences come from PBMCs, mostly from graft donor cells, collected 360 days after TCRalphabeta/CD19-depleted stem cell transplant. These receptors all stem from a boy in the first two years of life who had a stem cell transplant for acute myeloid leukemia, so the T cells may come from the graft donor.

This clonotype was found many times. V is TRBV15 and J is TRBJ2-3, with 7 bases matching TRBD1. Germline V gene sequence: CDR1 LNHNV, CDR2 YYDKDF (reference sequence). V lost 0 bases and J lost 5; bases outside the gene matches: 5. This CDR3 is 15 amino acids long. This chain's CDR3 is CATSRDRGQGDTQYF. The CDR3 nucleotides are TGTGCCACCAGCAGAGATAGGGGGCAAGGAGATACGCAGTATTTT.

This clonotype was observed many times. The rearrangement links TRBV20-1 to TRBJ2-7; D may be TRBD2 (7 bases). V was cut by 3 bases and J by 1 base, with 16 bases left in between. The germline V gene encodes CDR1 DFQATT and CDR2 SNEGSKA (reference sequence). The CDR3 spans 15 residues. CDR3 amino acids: CSARRGGPPSYEQYV. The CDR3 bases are TGCAGTGCTAGGAGGGGGGGGCCGCCTTCCTACGAGCAGTACGTC.

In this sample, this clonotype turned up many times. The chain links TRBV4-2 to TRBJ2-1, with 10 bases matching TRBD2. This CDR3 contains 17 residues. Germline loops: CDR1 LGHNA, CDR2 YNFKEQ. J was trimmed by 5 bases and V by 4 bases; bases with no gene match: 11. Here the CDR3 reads CASSPPFGTSVDNEQFF. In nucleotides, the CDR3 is TGTGCCAGCAGCCCCCCCTTCGGGACTAGCGTAGACAATGAGCAGTTCTTC.

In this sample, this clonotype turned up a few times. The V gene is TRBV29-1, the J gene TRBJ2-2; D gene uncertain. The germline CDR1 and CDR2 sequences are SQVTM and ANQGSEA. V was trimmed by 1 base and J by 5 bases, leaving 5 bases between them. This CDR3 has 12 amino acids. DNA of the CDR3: TGCAGCGTTGAAGTGGGTACCGGGGAGCTGTTTTTT. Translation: CSVEVGTGELFF.

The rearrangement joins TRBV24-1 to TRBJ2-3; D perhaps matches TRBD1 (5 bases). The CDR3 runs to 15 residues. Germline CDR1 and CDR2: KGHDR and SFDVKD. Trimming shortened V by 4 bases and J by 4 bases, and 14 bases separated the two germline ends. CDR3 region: CATSDPGQGADTQYF. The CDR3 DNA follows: TGTGCCACCAGTGACCCTGGGCAGGGTGCAGATACGCAGTATTTT.

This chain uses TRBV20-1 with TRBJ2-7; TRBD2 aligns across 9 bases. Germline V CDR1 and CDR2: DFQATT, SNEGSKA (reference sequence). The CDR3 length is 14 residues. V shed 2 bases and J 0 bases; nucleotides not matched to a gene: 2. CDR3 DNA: TGCAGTGCTAGACGCGGGGGGGTCTCCTACGAGCAGTACTTC. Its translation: CSARRGGVSYEQYF.

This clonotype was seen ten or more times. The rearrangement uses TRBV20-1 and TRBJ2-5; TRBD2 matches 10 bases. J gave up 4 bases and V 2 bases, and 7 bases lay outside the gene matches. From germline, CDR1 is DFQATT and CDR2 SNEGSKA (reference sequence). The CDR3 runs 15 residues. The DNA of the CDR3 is TGCAGTGCTAGAAGCGGGGGGGTATTAGGAGAGACCCAGTACTTC. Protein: CSARSGGVLGETQYF.

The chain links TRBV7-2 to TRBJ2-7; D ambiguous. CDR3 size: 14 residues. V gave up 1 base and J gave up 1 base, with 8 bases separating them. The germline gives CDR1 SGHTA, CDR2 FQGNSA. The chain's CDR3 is CASSLVSDSYEQYF. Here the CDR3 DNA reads TGTGCCAGCAGCTTAGTAAGCGATTCCTACGAGCAGTACTTC.

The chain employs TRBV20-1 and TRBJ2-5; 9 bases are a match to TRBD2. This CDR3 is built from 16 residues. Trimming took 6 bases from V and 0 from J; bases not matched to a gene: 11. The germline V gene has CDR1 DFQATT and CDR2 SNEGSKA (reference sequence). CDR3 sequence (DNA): TGCAGTGCCCGAGCGGCCAGCGGGGGGCACCAAGAGACCCAGTACTTC. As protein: CSARAASGGHQETQYF.

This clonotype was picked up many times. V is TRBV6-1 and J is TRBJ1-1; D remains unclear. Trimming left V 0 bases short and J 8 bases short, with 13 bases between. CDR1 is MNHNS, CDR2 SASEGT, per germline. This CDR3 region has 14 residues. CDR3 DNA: TGTGCCAGCAGTGAAGCGGGAAGGTTGACAGAAGCTTTCTTT. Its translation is CASSEAGRLTEAFF.

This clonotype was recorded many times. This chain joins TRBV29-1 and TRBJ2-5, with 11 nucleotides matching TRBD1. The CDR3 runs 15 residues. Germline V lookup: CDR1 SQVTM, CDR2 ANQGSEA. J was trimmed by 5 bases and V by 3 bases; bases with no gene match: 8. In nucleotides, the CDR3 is TGCAGCGTTGATAACCGAGGACAGGGGGCGGAGACCCAGTACTTC. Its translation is CSVDNRGQGAETQYF.

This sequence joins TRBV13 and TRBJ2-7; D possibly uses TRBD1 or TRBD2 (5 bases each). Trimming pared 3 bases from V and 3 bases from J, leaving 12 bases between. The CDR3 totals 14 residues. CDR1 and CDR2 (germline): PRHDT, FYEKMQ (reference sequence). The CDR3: CASSLGVAGYEQYV. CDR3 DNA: TGTGCCAGCAGCTTGGGGGTAGCAGGCTACGAGCAGTACGTC.

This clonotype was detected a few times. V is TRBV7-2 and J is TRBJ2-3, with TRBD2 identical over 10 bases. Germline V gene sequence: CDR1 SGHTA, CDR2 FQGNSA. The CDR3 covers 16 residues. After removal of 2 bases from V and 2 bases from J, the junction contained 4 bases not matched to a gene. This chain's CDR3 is CASSLRTSGHTDTQYF. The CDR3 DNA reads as TGTGCCAGCAGCTTACGGACTAGCGGTCACACAGATACGCAGTATTTT. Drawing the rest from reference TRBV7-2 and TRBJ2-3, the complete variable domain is GAGVSQSPSNKVTEKGKDVELRCDPISGHTALYWYRQSLGQGLEFLIYFQGNSAPDKSGLPSDRFSAERTGGSVSTLTIQRTQQEDSAVYLCASSLRTSGHTDTQYFGPGTRLTVL.

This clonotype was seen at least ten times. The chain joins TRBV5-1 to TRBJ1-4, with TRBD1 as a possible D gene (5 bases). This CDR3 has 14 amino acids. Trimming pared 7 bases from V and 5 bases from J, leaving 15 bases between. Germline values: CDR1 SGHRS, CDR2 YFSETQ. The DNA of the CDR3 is TGCGCCAGCCGGTCGGGACGGACAAATGAAAAACTGTTTTTT. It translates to CASRSGRTNEKLFF.

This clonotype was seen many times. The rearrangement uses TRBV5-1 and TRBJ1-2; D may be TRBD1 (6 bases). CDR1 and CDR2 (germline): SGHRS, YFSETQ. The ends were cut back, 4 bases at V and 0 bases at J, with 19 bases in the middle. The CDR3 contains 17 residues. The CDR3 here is CASSPPTGTRSNYGYTF. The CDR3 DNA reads TGCGCCAGCAGCCCACCTACCGGGACACGGTCTAACTATGGCTACACCTTC.

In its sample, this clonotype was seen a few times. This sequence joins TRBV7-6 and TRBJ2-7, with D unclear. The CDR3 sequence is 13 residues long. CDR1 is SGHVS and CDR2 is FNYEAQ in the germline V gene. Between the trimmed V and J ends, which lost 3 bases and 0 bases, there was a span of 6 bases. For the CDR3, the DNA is TGTGCCAGCAGCTTCAGGAGCTCCTACGAGCAGTACTTC. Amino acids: CASSFRSSYEQYF. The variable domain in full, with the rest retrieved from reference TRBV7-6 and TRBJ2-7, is GAGVSQSPRYKVTKRGQDVALRCDPISGHVSLYWYRQALGQGPEFLTYFNYEAQQDKSGLPNDRFSAERPEGSISTLTIQRTEQRDSAMYRCASSFRSSYEQYFGPGTRLTVT.

This chain's CDR3 is CSALAKNIQYF. CDR3 DNA: TGCAGTGCCTTAGCCAAAAACATTCAGTACTTC. This rearrangement joins TRBV20-1 to TRBJ2-4; D not resolved. V lost 6 bases and J 0 bases, leaving 3 bases between the germline ends. Germline V gene data show CDR1 as DFQATT and CDR2 as SNEGSKA (reference sequence). This CDR3 has 11 amino acids.

In DNA form, the CDR3 reads TGTGCCAGCAGCACCCACAGGGACACCGGGGAGCTGTTTTTT. The encoded protein is CASSTHRDTGELFF. The chain employs TRBV27 and TRBJ2-2; D may be TRBD1 (6 bases). The CDR3 covers 14 residues. Trimming took 6 bases from V and 3 from J, leaving 11 bases between them. Germline V lookup: CDR1 MNHEY, CDR2 SMNVEV (reference sequence).

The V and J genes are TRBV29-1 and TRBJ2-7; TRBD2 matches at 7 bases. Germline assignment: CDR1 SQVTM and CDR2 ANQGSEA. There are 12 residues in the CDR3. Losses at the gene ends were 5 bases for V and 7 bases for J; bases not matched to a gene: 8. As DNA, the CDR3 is TGCAGCGTTCTGCGGGGGTCAGGGGAGCAGTACTTC. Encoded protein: CSVLRGSGEQYF.

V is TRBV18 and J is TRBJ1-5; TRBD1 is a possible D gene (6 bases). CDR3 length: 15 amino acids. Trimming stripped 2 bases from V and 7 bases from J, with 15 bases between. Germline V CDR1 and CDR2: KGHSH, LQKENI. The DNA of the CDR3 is TGTGCCAGCTCACCAGAGATACAGGGTTGGCAGCCCCAGCATTTT. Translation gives CASSPEIQGWQPQHF.

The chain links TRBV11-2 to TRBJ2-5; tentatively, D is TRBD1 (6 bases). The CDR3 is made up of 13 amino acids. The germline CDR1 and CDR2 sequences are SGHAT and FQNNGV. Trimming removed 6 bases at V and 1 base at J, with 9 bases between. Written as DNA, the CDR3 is TGTGCCAGCAGACGACAGGTCCAAGAGACCCAGTACTTC. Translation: CASRRQVQETQYF.

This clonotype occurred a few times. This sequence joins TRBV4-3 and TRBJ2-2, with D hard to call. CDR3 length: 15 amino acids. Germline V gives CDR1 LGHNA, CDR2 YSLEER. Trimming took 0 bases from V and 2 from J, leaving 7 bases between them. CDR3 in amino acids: CASSQEPVNTGELFF. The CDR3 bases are TGCGCCAGCAGCCAAGAACCAGTAAACACCGGGGAGCTGTTTTTT.

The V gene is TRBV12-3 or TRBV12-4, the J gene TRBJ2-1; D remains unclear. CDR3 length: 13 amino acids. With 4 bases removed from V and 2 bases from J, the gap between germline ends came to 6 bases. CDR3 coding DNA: TGTGCCAGCAGTTCAATAACCTACAATGAGCAGTTCTTC. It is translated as CASSSITYNEQFF.